These 13 T cell receptor beta chains were all obtained from the same sample, sequenced in a study of cytomegalovirus exposure and HLA in healthy donors. Profiled with immunoSEQ multiplex PCR; TCRdb holds only in-frame clones, not every one. The data show more than 45,000 clones, 89% seen once. Specimen: PBMCs. These TCRs come from a young woman in good health and CMV-seronegative.

The gene calls are TRBV5-6 and TRBJ2-5; TRBD1 aligns across 8 bases. Germline CDR1 SGHDT, CDR2 YYEEEE. The CDR3 is 15 residues long. V was pared by 3 bases and J by 2 bases, with 6 bases of the junction left unmatched. The CDR3 here is CASSSSTGVQETQYF. Written as DNA, the CDR3 is TGTGCCAGCAGCTCCTCGACAGGGGTACAAGAGACCCAGTACTTC.

The rearrangement uses TRBV2 and TRBJ2-7, with D perhaps TRBD1 (6 bases). The CDR3 loop spans 14 amino acids. Germline V gene sequence: CDR1 SNHLY, CDR2 FYNNEI. Deletions cut 5 bases from V and 4 bases from J, with 15 bases between. The CDR3 sequence: CASSYRENGYEQYF. The CDR3 region has the DNA TGTGCCAGCAGTTACAGGGAAAATGGGTACGAGCAGTACTTC.

J is TRBJ2-7 and V is TRBV30; maybe TRBD2 (5 bases). The CDR3 loop spans 11 amino acids. Trimming removed 0 bases at V and 10 bases at J, with 10 bases between. Germline assignment: CDR1 GTSNPN and CDR2 SVGIG (reference sequence). As DNA, the CDR3 is TGTGCCTGGAGTGTATCCGGACTTCAGTACTTC. It translates to CAWSVSGLQYF.

CDR3 sequence reads: CASSHVYGSYEQYF. CDR3 bases: TGTGCCAGCAGTCATGTCTACGGGAGCTACGAGCAGTACTTC. The chain links TRBV27 to TRBJ2-7; perhaps TRBD2 as D (6 bases). V shed 5 bases and J shed 3 bases, with 14 bases lying between them. The germline V gene encodes CDR1 MNHEY and CDR2 SMNVEV (reference sequence). The CDR3 is made up of 14 amino acids.

This rearrangement joins TRBV2 to TRBJ2-3, with 9 bases lining up with TRBD2. V shed 8 bases, J shed 6 bases, and the junction held 9 bases outside the gene matches. Germline CDR1 is SNHLY and CDR2 is FYNNEI. The CDR3 contains 14 residues. DNA for the CDR3: TGTGCCAGCGGGGGGACTAGCCCATGGGATACGCAGTATTTT. Protein product: CASGGTSPWDTQYF.

The table lists this clone with a few counts. This chain links TRBV19 with TRBJ2-1; 9 nucleotides align to TRBD1. In germline, CDR1 is LNHDA, CDR2 SQIVND (reference sequence). The CDR3 has 12 residues. V was clipped by 8 bases and J by 7 bases; unmatched bases: 3. As DNA, the CDR3 is TGTGCCAGTGGGGGACAGGGAAATGAGCAGTTCTTC. This encodes CASGGQGNEQFF.

The V and J genes are TRBV7-9 and TRBJ2-2; the D gene is possibly TRBD1 (5 bases). V dropped 4 bases and J dropped 6 bases, with 18 bases sitting between them. The CDR3 extends over 16 amino acids. CDR1 SEHNR and CDR2 FQNEAQ come from the germline V gene (reference sequence). CDR3 nucleotide sequence: TGTGCCAGCAGCTCGAGTCCAGGGAAGATGGCCGGGGAGCTGTTTTTT. Translation: CASSSSPGKMAGELFF.

This clone showed up just once. The rearrangement links TRBV7-9 to TRBJ2-2, with 7 bases lining up with TRBD1. Germline loops: CDR1 SEHNR, CDR2 FQNEAQ (reference sequence). V gave up 4 bases and J gave up 6 bases; unmatched junction bases: 14. The CDR3 extends over 17 amino acids. This CDR3 is CASSSAGQAQGSGELFF. The DNA for the CDR3 is TGTGCCAGCAGCTCCGCTGGACAGGCCCAGGGGTCCGGGGAGCTGTTTTTT.

This clone is a singleton in its sample. This sequence joins TRBV5-8 and TRBJ1-5, with 7 nucleotides matching TRBD1. CDR1 and CDR2 from the germline V gene are SGHTS and YDEGEE. This CDR3 has 14 residues. V lost 4 bases to trimming and J lost 5 bases; unmatched junction nucleotides: 6. The CDR3 protein is CASSLGQHYQPQHF. CDR3 DNA: TGTGCCAGCAGCCTGGGACAGCATTATCAGCCCCAGCATTTT.

This clone was seen only once. The genes are TRBV5-1 and TRBJ1-1; D possibly corresponds to TRBD1 (6 bases). Germline V lookup: CDR1 SGHRS, CDR2 YFSETQ. V was pared by 2 bases and J by 1 base, with 9 bases between. The CDR3 is 14 residues long. The CDR3 DNA sequence: TGCGCCAGCAGCTTAGGGGGGGCGAACACTGAAGCTTTCTTT. It encodes CASSLGGANTEAFF. The whole variable domain, filled in from reference TRBV5-1 and TRBJ1-1, reads KAGVTQTPRYLIKTRGQQVTLSCSPISGHRSVSWYQQTPGQGLQFLFEYFSETQRNKGNFPGRFSGRQFSNSRSEMNVSTLELGDSALYLCASSLGGANTEAFFGQGTRLTVV.

V gene TRBV25-1 combines with J gene TRBJ2-1; 10 nucleotides align to TRBD2. Trimming at V came to 5 bases and at J to 4 bases, leaving 11 bases not matched to a gene. Germline-derived CDR1 and CDR2 are MGHDK and SYGVNS. The CDR3 spans 17 residues. The CDR3 reads CASSPRLLAGQYNEQFF. The CDR3 nucleotides are TGTGCCAGCAGTCCCCGTTTACTAGCGGGACAATACAATGAGCAGTTCTTC.

V is TRBV4-1 and J is TRBJ2-4; TRBD2 matches at 12 bases. V was clipped by 2 bases and J by 8 bases; unmatched bases: 4. Germline CDR1 MGHRA, CDR2 YSYEKL. The CDR3 contains 15 residues. CDR3: CASSQPSGGGDIQYF. The CDR3 coding sequence is TGCGCCAGCAGCCAACCTAGCGGGGGGGGTGACATTCAGTACTTC.

The rearrangement links TRBV7-9 to TRBJ2-3; TRBD2 aligns across 7 bases. The CDR3 extends over 15 amino acids. The V gene's germline CDR1 is SEHNR and CDR2 FQNEAQ (reference sequence). V trimming: 5 bases; J trimming: 0 bases; junction bases outside the gene matches: 5. In nucleotides, the CDR3 is TGTGCCAGCAGCCACCGGGACTATAGCACAGATACGCAGTATTTT. It translates to CASSHRDYSTDTQYF.